A single sample gave rise to the 17 T cell receptor beta chains below, sequenced in a study of T cell responses to AZD1222 COVID-19 vaccine. Repertoires were generated with immunoSEQ multiplex PCR, while TCRdb's copy carries only in-frame clones and drops some. Altogether around 150,000 clones are present, roughly nine tenths being singletons, with the ten largest covering 6.5% to 8%. Sequenced material: peripheral blood, taken 28 days after the second dose of the MenACWY control vaccine. All receptors come from an adult who received the MenACWY meningococcal vaccine as a control.

This rearrangement joins TRBV19 to TRBJ1-6; D is possibly TRBD1 (5 bases). Germline V gene data show CDR1 as LNHDA and CDR2 as SQIVND (reference sequence). The V gene lost 6 bases and the J gene lost 10 bases, with 16 bases spanning the gap. The CDR3 has 14 residues. In DNA, the CDR3 is TGTGCCAGTAGCCGACGGGGCGGAAGCTCACCCCTCCACTTT. Encoded protein: CASSRRGGSSPLHF.

The chain recombines TRBV28 with TRBJ2-1; D is perhaps TRBD2 (5 bases). There are 11 residues in the CDR3. Trimming cost V 5 bases and J 11 bases, with 10 bases left between them. Germline V gene data show CDR1 as MDHEN and CDR2 as SYDVKM. Written as DNA, the CDR3 is TGTGCCAGCAGTAGGGAGCGGAAGCAGTTCTTC. Protein: CASSRERKQFF. Combining the CDR3 with reference TRBV28 and TRBJ2-1 gives the whole variable domain DVKVTQSSRYLVKRTGEKVFLECVQDMDHENMFWYRQDPGLGLRLIYFSYDVKMKEKGDIPEGYSVSREKKERFSLILESASTNQTSMYLCASSRERKQFFGPGTRLTVL.

The J gene is TRBJ1-5, the V gene TRBV7-8; tentatively, D is TRBD1 (5 bases). V lost 6 bases, J lost 9 bases, and 21 bases lay in between. The CDR3 is made up of 15 amino acids. Per germline, CDR1 SGHVS and CDR2 FQNEAQ. CDR3 sequence: CASRETPGQGGPQHF. The CDR3 nucleotides read TGTGCCAGCAGGGAAACACCGGGCCAGGGAGGGCCCCAGCATTTT. Variable domain in full (rest from reference TRBV7-8 and TRBJ1-5): GAGVSQSPRYKVAKRGQDVALRCDPISGHVSLFWYQQALGQGPEFLTYFQNEAQLDKSGLPSDRFFAERPEGSVSTLKIQRTQQEDSAVYLCASRETPGQGGPQHFGDGTRLSIL.

This rearrangement joins TRBV6-5 to TRBJ2-5; the match to TRBD2 covers 8 bases. Germline-derived CDR1 and CDR2 are MNHEY and SVGAGI. This CDR3 is built from 14 residues. V dropped 6 bases and J dropped 5; count of bases not matched to a gene: 8. The CDR3 DNA reads as TGTGCCAGCAGGCCGAGACCGGGGGGGGAGACCCAGTACTTC. Amino acid sequence: CASRPRPGGETQYF.

This clone appeared once. The chain uses TRBV12-3 or TRBV12-4 and TRBJ2-3; 8 nucleotides line up with TRBD2. V trimming: 7 bases; J trimming: 0 bases; junction bases outside the gene matches: 0. The CDR3 totals 13 residues. CDR3: CASKRGSTDTQYF. CDR3 nucleotide sequence: TGTGCCAGCAAGCGGGGGAGCACAGATACGCAGTATTTT.

This rearrangement joins TRBV18 to TRBJ1-5; 8 bases line up with TRBD1. The CDR3 has 16 amino acids. The germline V gene encodes CDR1 KGHSH and CDR2 LQKENI. The junction had 8 bases not matched to a gene; V was cut back by 3 bases and J by 4 bases. For the CDR3, the DNA is TGTGCCAGCTCACCCTCTTCGGACAGGGAAAATCAGCCCCAGCATTTT. This translates into CASSPSSDRENQPQHF.

The chain employs TRBV28 and TRBJ2-3; 8 nucleotides line up with TRBD1. V was clipped by 1 base and J by 3 bases; unmatched bases: 3. CDR3 length: 15 residues. In germline, CDR1 is MDHEN, CDR2 SYDVKM. This CDR3 reads CASSLYQGATDTQYF. Written as DNA, the CDR3 is TGTGCCAGCAGTTTATACCAGGGGGCAACAGATACGCAGTATTTT.

The chain links TRBV10-3 to TRBJ1-3; tentative D call: TRBD1 (5 bases). V was cut by 4 bases and J by 0 bases, with 13 bases left in between. Germline V lookup: CDR1 ENHRY, CDR2 SYGVKD. The CDR3 totals 16 residues. The CDR3, as DNA: TGTGCCATCAGTGCCAATACAGGAAACTCTGGAAACACCATATATTTT. Its translation is CAISANTGNSGNTIYF.

V usage is TRBV11-2 and J usage is TRBJ1-1, with a tentative D call TRBD1 (6 bases). The germline V and J ends were trimmed by 5 bases and 4 bases, with 20 bases remaining between them. CDR1 and CDR2 (germline): SGHAT, FQNNGV. CDR3 length: 16 residues. The CDR3 sequence is CASSLSLGRGATEAFF. The DNA of the CDR3 is TGTGCCAGCAGCCTATCCTTGGGTAGGGGGGCCACTGAAGCTTTCTTT. The full variable domain, in which reference TRBV11-2 and TRBJ1-1 provide the parts outside the CDR3, is EAGVAQSPRYKIIEKRQSVAFWCNPISGHATLYWYQQILGQGPKLLIQFQNNGVVDDSQLPKDRFSAERLKGVDSTLKIQPAKLEDSAVYLCASSLSLGRGATEAFFGQGTRLTVV.

The V call is TRBV6-5, the J call TRBJ2-7; no clear D. CDR1 MNHEY and CDR2 SVGAGI come from the germline V gene. V was cut by 2 bases and J by 3 bases, with 8 bases left in between. CDR3 length: 13 residues. In DNA, the CDR3 is TGTGCCAGCAGTTACACGAATCGCTACGAGCAGTACTTC. This gives the protein CASSYTNRYEQYF.

The chain's CDR3 is CASSLVGSPLHF. Here the CDR3 DNA reads TGTGCCAGCAGCTTAGTTGGGTCGCCGCTCCACTTT. The V call is TRBV7-9, the J call TRBJ1-6; unclear D gene. This CDR3 spans 12 amino acids. Trimming pared 1 base from V and 16 bases from J, leaving 11 bases between. CDR1 is SEHNR and CDR2 is FQNEAQ in the germline V gene (reference sequence).

This chain links TRBV6-5 with TRBJ1-6, with 9 bases that match TRBD1. In germline, CDR1 is MNHEY, CDR2 SVGAGI. The J segment lost 8 bases and the V segment lost 8 bases, leaving 10 bases of the junction unmatched. The CDR3 spans 15 residues. CDR3 nucleotide sequence: TGTGCCAGCCATATTCACAGGGGGCAGGATTCACCCCTCCACTTT. This translates into CASHIHRGQDSPLHF.

In this sample, this clone turned up once. The chain joins TRBV19 to TRBJ2-1; a weak D match, TRBD2 (6 bases). With 3 bases removed from V and 0 bases from J, the gap between germline ends came to 18 bases. This CDR3 is 18 amino acids long. CDR1 and CDR2 from the germline V gene are LNHDA and SQIVND (reference sequence). In DNA, the CDR3 is TGTGCCAGTAGTATTGGGGGGTGGTGGGCATACTCCTACAATGAGCAGTTCTTC. It translates to CASSIGGWWAYSYNEQFF.

The V and J genes are TRBV18 and TRBJ1-1; TRBD1 matches 10 bases. Unmatched junction bases numbered 9, after V lost 3 bases and J lost 2 bases. The germline gives CDR1 KGHSH, CDR2 LQKENI. The CDR3 contains 17 residues. The CDR3 coding sequence is TGTGCCAGCTCACCCACGAGGACAGGGGGAGTAAACACTGAAGCTTTCTTT. Protein product: CASSPTRTGGVNTEAFF. Variable domain in full (rest from reference TRBV18 and TRBJ1-1): NAGVMQNPRHLVRRRGQEARLRCSPMKGHSHVYWYRQLPEEGLKFMVYLQKENIIDESGMPKERFSAEFPKEGPSILRIQQVVRGDSAAYFCASSPTRTGGVNTEAFFGQGTRLTVV.

The V gene is TRBV29-1, the J gene TRBJ1-2; 8 bases agree with TRBD1. V lost 6 bases, J lost 4 bases, and 10 bases stayed unmatched. The CDR3 is 14 residues long. Germline loops: CDR1 SQVTM, CDR2 ANQGSEA. The CDR3 sequence: CSVEKPGQVYGYTF. For the CDR3, the DNA is TGCAGCGTGGAGAAGCCGGGACAGGTCTATGGCTACACCTTC.

The chain couples TRBV11-2 to TRBJ2-3; D gene ambiguous. V was pared by 6 bases and J by 6 bases, with 10 bases between. CDR3 length equals 12 residues. Germline V lookup: CDR1 SGHAT, CDR2 FQNNGV. CDR3 sequence: CASRMKWDTQYF. DNA of the CDR3: TGTGCCAGCAGGATGAAATGGGATACGCAGTATTTT.

This chain connects TRBV6-5 to TRBJ1-2, with D unresolved. This CDR3 has 15 residues. The germline gives CDR1 MNHEY, CDR2 SVGAGI. V was clipped by 0 bases and J by 5 bases, with 13 bases between them. CDR3 loop: CASSYSGQLRYGYTF. The CDR3 DNA reads TGTGCCAGCAGTTACTCCGGGCAGCTAAGATATGGCTACACCTTC.